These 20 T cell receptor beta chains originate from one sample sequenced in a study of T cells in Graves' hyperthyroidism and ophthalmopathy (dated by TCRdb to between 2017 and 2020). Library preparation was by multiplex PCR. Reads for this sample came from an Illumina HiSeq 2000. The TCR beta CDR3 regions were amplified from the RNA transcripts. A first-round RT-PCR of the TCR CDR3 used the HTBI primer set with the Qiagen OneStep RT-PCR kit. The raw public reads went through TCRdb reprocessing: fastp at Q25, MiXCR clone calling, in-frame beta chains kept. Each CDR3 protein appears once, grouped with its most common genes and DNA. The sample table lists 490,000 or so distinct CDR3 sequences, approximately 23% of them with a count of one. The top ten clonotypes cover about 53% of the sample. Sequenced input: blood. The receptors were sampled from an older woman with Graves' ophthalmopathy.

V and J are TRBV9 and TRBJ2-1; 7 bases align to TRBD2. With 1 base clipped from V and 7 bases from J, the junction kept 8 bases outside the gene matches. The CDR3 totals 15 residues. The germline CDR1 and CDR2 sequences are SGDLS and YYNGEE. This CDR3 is CASSVRGRALNEQFF. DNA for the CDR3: TGTGCCAGCAGCGTACGGGGGAGGGCCTTAAATGAGCAGTTCTTC.

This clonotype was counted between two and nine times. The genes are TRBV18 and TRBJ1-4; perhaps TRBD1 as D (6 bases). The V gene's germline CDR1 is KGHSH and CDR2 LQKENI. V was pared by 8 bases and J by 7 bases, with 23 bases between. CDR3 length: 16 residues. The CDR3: CASSQVGTGSAEKLFF. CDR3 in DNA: TGTGCCAGCAGCCAAGTAGGAACAGGGAGTGCTGAAAAACTGTTTTTT.

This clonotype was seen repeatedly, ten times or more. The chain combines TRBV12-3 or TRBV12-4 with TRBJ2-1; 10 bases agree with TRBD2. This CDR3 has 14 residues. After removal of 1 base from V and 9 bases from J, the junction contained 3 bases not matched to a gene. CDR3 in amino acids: CASSLGLAGVEQFF. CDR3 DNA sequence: TGTGCCAGCAGTTTAGGGCTAGCGGGAGTTGAGCAGTTCTTC.

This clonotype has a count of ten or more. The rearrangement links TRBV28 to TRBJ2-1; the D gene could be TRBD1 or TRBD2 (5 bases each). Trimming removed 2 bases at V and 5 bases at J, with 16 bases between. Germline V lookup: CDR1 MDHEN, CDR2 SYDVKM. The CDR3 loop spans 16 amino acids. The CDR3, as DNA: TGTGCCAGCAGTTTAATGGCAGGGACGGGGAACAATGAGCAGTTCTTC. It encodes CASSLMAGTGNNEQFF.

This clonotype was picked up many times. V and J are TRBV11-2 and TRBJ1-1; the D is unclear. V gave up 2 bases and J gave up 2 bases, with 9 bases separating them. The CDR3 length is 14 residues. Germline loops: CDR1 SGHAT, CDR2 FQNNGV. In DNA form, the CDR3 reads TGTGCCAGCAGCTTAAATGGGCCAAACACTGAAGCTTTCTTT. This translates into CASSLNGPNTEAFF.

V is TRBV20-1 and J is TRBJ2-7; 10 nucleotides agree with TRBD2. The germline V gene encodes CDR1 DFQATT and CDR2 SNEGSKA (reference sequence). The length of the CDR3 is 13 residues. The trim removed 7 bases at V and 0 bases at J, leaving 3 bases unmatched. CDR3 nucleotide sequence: TGCAGTGGGGAGCGGGAGGGCTCCTACGAGCAGTACTTC. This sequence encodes CSGEREGSYEQYF.

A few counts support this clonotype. The CDR3 DNA sequence: TGTGCCAGTACCCCTAGCAACACCGGGGAGCTGTTTTTT. This codes for CASTPSNTGELFF. This chain uses TRBV19 with TRBJ2-2, with D possibly TRBD2 on 5 matching bases. V was clipped by 7 bases and J by 2 bases, with 8 bases between them. The CDR3 totals 13 residues. Germline V gene sequence: CDR1 LNHDA, CDR2 SQIVND (reference sequence). Full variable domain (rest looked up from reference TRBV19 and TRBJ2-2): DGGITQSPKYLFRKEGQNVTLSCEQNLNHDAMYWYRQDPGQGLRLIYYSQIVNDFQKGDIAEGYSVSREKKESFPLTVTSAQKNPTAFYLCASTPSNTGELFFGEGSRLTVL.

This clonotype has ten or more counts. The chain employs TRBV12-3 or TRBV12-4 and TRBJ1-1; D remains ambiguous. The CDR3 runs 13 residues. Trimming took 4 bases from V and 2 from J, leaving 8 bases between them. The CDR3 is CASSWGFNTEAFF. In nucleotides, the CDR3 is TGTGCCAGCAGTTGGGGTTTTAACACTGAAGCTTTCTTT.

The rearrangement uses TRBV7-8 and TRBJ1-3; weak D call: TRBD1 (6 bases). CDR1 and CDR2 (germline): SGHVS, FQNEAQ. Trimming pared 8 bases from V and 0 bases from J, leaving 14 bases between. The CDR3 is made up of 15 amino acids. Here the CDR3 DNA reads TGTGCCAGCCGGCACAGGGCCTACTCTGGAAACACCATATATTTT. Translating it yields CASRHRAYSGNTIYF.

The CDR3: CATSDPPTGTQYF. CDR3 nucleotides: TGTGCCACCAGTGATCCGCCGACGGGTACGCAGTATTTT. The genes are TRBV24-1 and TRBJ2-3; the D is unclear. The CDR3 has 13 residues. Trimming cost V 3 bases and J 8 bases, with 11 bases left between them. The germline V gene encodes CDR1 KGHDR and CDR2 SFDVKD.

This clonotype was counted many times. The CDR3 is CASSWTSGSKNEQFF. In nucleotides, the CDR3 is TGTGCCAGCAGTTGGACTAGCGGGAGTAAGAATGAGCAGTTCTTC. This chain links TRBV28 with TRBJ2-1; 13 nucleotides agree with TRBD2. Looked up from germline, CDR1 is MDHEN and CDR2 is SYDVKM. This CDR3 is 15 amino acids long. V lost 4 bases to trimming and J lost 7 bases; unmatched junction nucleotides: 4.

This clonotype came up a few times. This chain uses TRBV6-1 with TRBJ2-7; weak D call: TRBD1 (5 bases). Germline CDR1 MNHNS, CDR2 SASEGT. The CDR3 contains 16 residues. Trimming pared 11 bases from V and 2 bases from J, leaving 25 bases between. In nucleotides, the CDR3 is TGTGCCTCCTCGAAGCAGGGAACCGCAAATGCCTACGAGCAGTACTTC. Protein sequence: CASSKQGTANAYEQYF.

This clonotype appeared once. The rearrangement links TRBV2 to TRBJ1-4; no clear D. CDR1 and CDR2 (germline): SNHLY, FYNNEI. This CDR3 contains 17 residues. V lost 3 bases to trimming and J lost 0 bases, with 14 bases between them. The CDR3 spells CASSEMVEGATNEKLFF. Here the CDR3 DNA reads TGTGCCAGCAGTGAGATGGTTGAGGGTGCAACTAATGAAAAACTGTTTTTT.

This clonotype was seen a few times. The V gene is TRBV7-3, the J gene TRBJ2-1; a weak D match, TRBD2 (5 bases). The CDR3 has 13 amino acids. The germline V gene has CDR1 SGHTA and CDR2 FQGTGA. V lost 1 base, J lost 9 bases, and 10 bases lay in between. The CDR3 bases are TGTGCCAGCAGCTTAAACCCAGGAGGTGAGCAGTTCTTC. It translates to CASSLNPGGEQFF. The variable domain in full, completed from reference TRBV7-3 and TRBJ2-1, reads GAGVSQTPSNKVTEKGKYVELRCDPISGHTALYWYRQSLGQGPEFLIYFQGTGAADDSGLPNDRFFAVRPEGSVSTLKIQRTERGDSAVYLCASSLNPGGEQFFGPGTRLTVL.

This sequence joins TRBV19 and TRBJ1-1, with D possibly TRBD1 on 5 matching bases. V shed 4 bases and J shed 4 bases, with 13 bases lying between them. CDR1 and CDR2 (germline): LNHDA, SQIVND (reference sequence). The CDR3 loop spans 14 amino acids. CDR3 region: CASSTWLRGTEAFF. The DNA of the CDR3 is TGTGCCAGTAGTACGTGGCTGAGGGGCACTGAAGCTTTCTTT.

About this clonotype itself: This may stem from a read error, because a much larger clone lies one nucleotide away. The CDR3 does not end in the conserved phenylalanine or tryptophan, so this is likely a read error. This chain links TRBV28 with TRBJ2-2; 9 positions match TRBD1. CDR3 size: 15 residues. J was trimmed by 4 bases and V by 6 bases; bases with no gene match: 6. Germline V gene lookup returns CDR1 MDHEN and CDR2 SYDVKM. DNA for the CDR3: TGTGCCAGCAGCCAGACAGGGGGTAGCACCGGGGAGCTGTTTCTT. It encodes CASSQTGGSTGELFL.

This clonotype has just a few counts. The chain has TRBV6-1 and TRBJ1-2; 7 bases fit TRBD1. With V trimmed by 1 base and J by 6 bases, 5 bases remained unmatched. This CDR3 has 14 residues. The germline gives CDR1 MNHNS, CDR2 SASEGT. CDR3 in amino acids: CASSEEVRGNGYTF. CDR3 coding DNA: TGTGCCAGCAGTGAAGAGGTCAGGGGGAATGGCTACACCTTC.

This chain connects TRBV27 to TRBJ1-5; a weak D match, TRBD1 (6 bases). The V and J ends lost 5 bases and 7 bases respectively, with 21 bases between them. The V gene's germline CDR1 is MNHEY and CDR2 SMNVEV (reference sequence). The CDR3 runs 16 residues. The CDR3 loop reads CASSPKGGKGKQPQHF. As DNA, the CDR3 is TGTGCCAGCAGTCCAAAAGGGGGGAAGGGGAAACAGCCCCAGCATTTT.

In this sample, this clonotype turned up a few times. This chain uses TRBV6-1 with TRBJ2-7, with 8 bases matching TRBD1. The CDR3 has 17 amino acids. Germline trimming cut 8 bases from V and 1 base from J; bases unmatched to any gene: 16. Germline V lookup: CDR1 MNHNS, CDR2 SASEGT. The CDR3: CASPKKIRDRISYEQYF. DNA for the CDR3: TGTGCCAGCCCTAAAAAAATCCGGGACAGGATTTCCTACGAGCAGTACTTC.

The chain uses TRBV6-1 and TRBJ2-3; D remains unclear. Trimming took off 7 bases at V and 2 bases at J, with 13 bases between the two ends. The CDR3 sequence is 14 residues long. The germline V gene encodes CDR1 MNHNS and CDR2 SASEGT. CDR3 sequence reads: CASTRSIATDTQYF. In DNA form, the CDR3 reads TGTGCCAGCACCCGGAGTATAGCCACAGATACGCAGTATTTT.